Below are 19 T cell receptor beta chains sequenced from a single sample in a study of response to subunit inactivated influenza vaccine. TCRdb re-called the RT-PCR reads with MiXCR, one entry per CDR3 protein. There are roughly 700,000 distinct CDR3 sequences in the sample; 15% to 17% occur only once, and roughly 12% lies in the top ten. Material: PBMCs from blood, obtained approximately 13 days after vaccination. The source of these receptors is a man aged 50-59 years who received an inactivated influenza vaccine.

The CDR3 is CSVVTVASYEQYF. The CDR3 bases are TGCAGCGTGGTGACAGTAGCCTCCTACGAGCAGTACTTC. V usage is TRBV29-1 and J usage is TRBJ2-7, with D tentatively TRBD1 (5 bases). Germline CDR1 and CDR2: SQVTM and ANQGSEA. This CDR3 contains 13 residues. Trimming left V 6 bases short and J 0 bases short, with 12 bases between.

This clonotype was seen a few times. This rearrangement joins TRBV11-1 to TRBJ2-7, with D tentatively TRBD1 or TRBD2 (6 bases each). V was shortened by 3 bases and J by 4 bases, with 25 bases between the two germline ends. The CDR3 is 18 residues long. CDR1 and CDR2 from the germline V gene are SGHAT and FQDESV (reference sequence). The CDR3 coding sequence is TGTGCCAGCAGCTTCAACACCCAAGGGGGGACCGCCCCGTACGAGCAGTACTTC. As protein: CASSFNTQGGTAPYEQYF.

A few counts support this clonotype. The chain links TRBV12-3 or TRBV12-4 to TRBJ1-1; a weak D match, TRBD1 (6 bases). The length of the CDR3 is 16 residues. Trimming removed 2 bases at V and 1 base at J, with 14 bases between. DNA for the CDR3: TGTGCCAGCAGTTTATCCGTCCAGGGGCGGAACACTGAAGCTTTCTTT. It specifies CASSLSVQGRNTEAFF.

This clonotype has more than one count but fewer than ten. The gene calls are TRBV7-2 and TRBJ2-3; no clear D gene. The CDR3 extends over 11 amino acids. V was clipped by 6 bases and J by 4 bases, with 5 bases between them. CDR1 is SGHTA, CDR2 FQGNSA, per germline. Here the CDR3 reads CASRASDTQYF. CDR3 DNA: TGTGCCAGCAGAGCGTCAGATACGCAGTATTTT.

This clonotype occurred a few times. The J gene is TRBJ2-3, the V gene TRBV7-2; no definite D call. V dropped 2 bases and J dropped 4 bases, with 10 bases sitting between them. The CDR3 is 14 amino acids. Germline CDR1 SGHTA, CDR2 FQGNSA. CDR3 residues: CASSLLVGADTQYF. The CDR3 coding sequence is TGTGCCAGCAGCTTATTAGTCGGAGCAGATACGCAGTATTTT.

This clonotype was seen repeatedly, ten times or more. This chain joins TRBV5-5 and TRBJ2-3; D is perhaps TRBD1 (6 bases). The CDR3 length is 16 residues. Germline assignment: CDR1 SGHKS and CDR2 YYEKEE (reference sequence). Trimming took off 0 bases at V and 2 bases at J, with 13 bases between the two ends. The CDR3 region is CASSLVGQRNTDTQYF. The CDR3 DNA sequence: TGTGCCAGCAGCTTGGTAGGACAGAGGAACACAGATACGCAGTATTTT.

This clonotype has only a few counts. This chain links TRBV15 with TRBJ1-2, with D perhaps TRBD1 (6 bases). With 0 bases removed from V and 8 bases from J, the gap between germline ends came to 19 bases. Germline CDR1 is LNHNV and CDR2 is YYDKDF (reference sequence). The CDR3 has 16 residues. The CDR3 DNA reads TGTGCCACCAGCAGAGATCCATCGGGGGCAATGGAGGGCTACACCTTC. The encoded protein is CATSRDPSGAMEGYTF.

The rearrangement joins TRBV2 to TRBJ2-2; the D is unclear. The CDR3 has 14 residues. The V gene's germline CDR1 is SNHLY and CDR2 FYNNEI. The V end lost 6 bases, the J end lost 1 base, and 9 bases lay between the germline ends. The CDR3 DNA sequence: TGTGCCAGCAGAGGCACTATGAACACCGGGGAGCTGTTTTTT. It is translated as CASRGTMNTGELFF.

This clonotype has ten or more counts. The rearrangement links TRBV20-1 to TRBJ2-7, with D perhaps matching TRBD1 (6 bases). The CDR3 totals 12 residues. Per the germline V gene, CDR1 is DFQATT and CDR2 is SNEGSKA (reference sequence). V was cut by 2 bases and J by 2 bases, with 7 bases left in between. The CDR3 loop is CSARKGAYEQYF. CDR3 DNA sequence: TGCAGTGCTAGAAAGGGGGCCTACGAGCAGTACTTC.

This clonotype has just a few counts. The chain recombines TRBV28 with TRBJ2-3, with a weak D call TRBD2 (5 bases). Deletions cut 6 bases from V and 5 bases from J, with 15 bases between. The CDR3 spans 14 residues. Germline CDR1 and CDR2: MDHEN and SYDVKM. The CDR3 spells CASSRLNGGDTQYF. The CDR3 DNA reads as TGTGCCAGCAGCCGGCTTAACGGAGGAGATACGCAGTATTTT. The full variable domain, completed using reference TRBV28 and TRBJ2-3, is DVKVTQSSRYLVKRTGEKVFLECVQDMDHENMFWYRQDPGLGLRLIYFSYDVKMKEKGDIPEGYSVSREKKERFSLILESASTNQTSMYLCASSRLNGGDTQYFGPGTRLTVL.

The genes are TRBV7-8 and TRBJ2-1; D remains ambiguous. This CDR3 spans 15 amino acids. V shed 3 bases and J shed 5 bases, with 14 bases lying between them. Looked up from germline, CDR1 is SGHVS and CDR2 is FQNEAQ. The CDR3 region is CASSLEAYPHNEQFF. In DNA, the CDR3 is TGTGCCAGCAGCTTGGAAGCTTACCCTCACAATGAGCAGTTCTTC.

The V call is TRBV6-1, the J call TRBJ2-7, with D possibly called TRBD1 or TRBD2 (5 bases each). V lost 10 bases and J 1 base, leaving 14 bases between the germline ends. CDR1 is MNHNS and CDR2 is SASEGT in the germline V gene. The CDR3 is 13 amino acids. The CDR3 is CAIIGDGSYEQYF. CDR3 coding DNA: TGTGCCATCATTGGGGACGGATCCTACGAGCAGTACTTC.

This clonotype has a count of ten or more. V usage is TRBV12-3 or TRBV12-4 and J usage is TRBJ2-1; no clear D gene. The CDR3 is made up of 12 amino acids. Trimming pared 7 bases from V and 6 bases from J, leaving 10 bases between. This chain's CDR3 is CASMHPPNEQFF. DNA of the CDR3: TGTGCCAGCATGCACCCCCCCAATGAGCAGTTCTTC.

This clonotype occurred a few times. This rearrangement joins TRBV5-1 to TRBJ1-1; D is unclear. Germline CDR1 and CDR2: SGHRS and YFSETQ. Deletions cut 2 bases from V and 1 base from J, with 15 bases between. The CDR3 length is 16 residues. The CDR3 DNA sequence: TGCGCCAGCAGCTTTTCCCGACAAGGTCGGAACACTGAAGCTTTCTTT. Translating it yields CASSFSRQGRNTEAFF.

The rearrangement uses TRBV18 and TRBJ1-1; possibly TRBD1 for D (5 bases). The V end was cut by 2 bases, the J end by 7 bases, with 14 bases between. Germline CDR1 is KGHSH and CDR2 is LQKENI. The CDR3 covers 14 residues. CDR3 coding DNA: TGTGCCAGCTCACCAGCAGGGCGAATCGGTGAAGCTTTCTTT. Its protein product is CASSPAGRIGEAFF.

The chain is built from TRBV12-3 or TRBV12-4 and TRBJ2-3; TRBD1 might be the D (6 bases). The V and J ends lost 7 bases and 0 bases respectively, with 11 bases between them. The CDR3 totals 14 residues. The CDR3, as DNA: TGTGCCAGCACCTGGGGGCTGAGCACAGATACGCAGTATTTT. Translating it yields CASTWGLSTDTQYF.

This clonotype was seen a few times. The chain links TRBV28 to TRBJ2-7; perhaps TRBD1 as D (6 bases). Trimming left V 6 bases short and J 3 bases short, with 18 bases between. The germline V gene encodes CDR1 MDHEN and CDR2 SYDVKM. The CDR3 has 15 residues. CDR3 region: CASRSLRDTSYEQYF. Written as DNA, the CDR3 is TGTGCCAGCAGATCTCTACGGGACACTAGCTACGAGCAGTACTTC.

The V gene is TRBV12-3 or TRBV12-4, the J gene TRBJ2-7; D is unresolved. The CDR3 spans 13 residues. The V and J ends lost 3 bases and 4 bases respectively, with 10 bases between them. DNA for the CDR3: TGTGCCAGCAGTTTCTCTCCAATGTACGAGCAGTACTTC. Translating gives CASSFSPMYEQYF.

This clonotype was detected a few times. The V call is TRBV20-1, the J call TRBJ2-3; 8 bases align to TRBD2. Germline V CDR1 and CDR2: DFQATT, SNEGSKA (reference sequence). V shed 6 bases and J 0 bases; nucleotides not matched to a gene: 8. The CDR3 contains 15 residues. As DNA, the CDR3 is TGCAGTGCGTCACTAGCGGTTCTTAGCACAGATACGCAGTATTTT. Translation gives CSASLAVLSTDTQYF.